This T cell receptor (beta chain) was recovered during a study of blood T cell repertoires in COVID-19. Turning to the study itself: Italy, Spain and the United States were the sources of the convalescent and acute COVID-19 samples. Sources were T cells, B-cell-depleted T cells, or PBMCs; the material itself was cDNA or gDNA.

Comment on this clone: This sample includes further DNA sequences coding for the same CDR3.

The V and J ends lost 6 bases and 5 bases respectively, with 10 bases between them. The CDR3 is made up of 12 amino acids. CDR1 is MDHEN and CDR2 is SYDVKM in the germline V gene. Original handling: Researchers report that nucleated cell counts were estimated from reference gene primer amplification. This table comes from immunoSEQ multiplex PCR, and its TCRdb copy is limited to in-frame clones, with some not included. That table supplies the V and J calls and clone size; D and trimming were determined from the DNA. The sample records 200,000 to 250,000 clones, roughly four fifths being singletons. The chain carries TRBV28 and TRBJ1-1; D not certain. The source is a woman between 50 and 59 years old with acute or convalescent COVID-19. Sequenced sample: peripheral blood. The CDR3 region has the DNA TGTGCCAGCAGCCCTCCGGGGACTGAAGCTTTCTTT. It codes for CASSPPGTEAFF.